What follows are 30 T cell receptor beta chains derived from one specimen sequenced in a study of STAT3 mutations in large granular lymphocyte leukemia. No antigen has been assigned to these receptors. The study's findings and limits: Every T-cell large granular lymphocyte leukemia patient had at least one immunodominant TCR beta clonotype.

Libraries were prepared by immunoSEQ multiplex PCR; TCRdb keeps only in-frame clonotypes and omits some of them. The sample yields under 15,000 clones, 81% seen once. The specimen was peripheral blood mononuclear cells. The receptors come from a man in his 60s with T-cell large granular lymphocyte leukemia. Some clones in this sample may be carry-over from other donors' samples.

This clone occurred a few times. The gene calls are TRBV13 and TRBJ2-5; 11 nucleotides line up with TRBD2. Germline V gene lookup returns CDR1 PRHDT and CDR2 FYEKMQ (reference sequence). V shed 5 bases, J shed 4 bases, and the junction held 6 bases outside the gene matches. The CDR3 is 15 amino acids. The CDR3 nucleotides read TGTGCCAGCAGCCTTCGCACTAGCGGGAGAGAGACCCAGTACTTC. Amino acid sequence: CASSLRTSGRETQYF.

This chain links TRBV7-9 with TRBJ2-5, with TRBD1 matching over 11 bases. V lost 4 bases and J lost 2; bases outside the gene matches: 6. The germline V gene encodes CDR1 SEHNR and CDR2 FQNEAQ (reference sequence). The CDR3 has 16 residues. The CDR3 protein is CASSSVGQGDQETQYF. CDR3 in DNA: TGTGCCAGCAGCTCCGTGGGACAGGGGGATCAAGAGACCCAGTACTTC.

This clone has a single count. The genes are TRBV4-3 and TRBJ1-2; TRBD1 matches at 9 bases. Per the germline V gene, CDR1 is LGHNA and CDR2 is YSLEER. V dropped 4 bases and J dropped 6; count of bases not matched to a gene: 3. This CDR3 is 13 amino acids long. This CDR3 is CASSRRQGDGYTF. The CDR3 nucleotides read TGCGCCAGCAGCCGCCGACAGGGGGATGGCTACACCTTC.

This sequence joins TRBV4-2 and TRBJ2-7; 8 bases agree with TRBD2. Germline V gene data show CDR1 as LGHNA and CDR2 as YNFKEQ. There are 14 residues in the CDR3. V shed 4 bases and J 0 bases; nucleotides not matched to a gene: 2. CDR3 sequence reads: CASSPGGVSYEQYF. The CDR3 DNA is TGTGCCAGCAGCCCCGGGGGGGTCTCCTACGAGCAGTACTTC.

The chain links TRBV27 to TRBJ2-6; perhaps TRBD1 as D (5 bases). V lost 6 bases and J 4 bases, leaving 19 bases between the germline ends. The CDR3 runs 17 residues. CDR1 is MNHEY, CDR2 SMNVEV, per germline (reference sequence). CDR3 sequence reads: CASSRTTPRTGANVLTF. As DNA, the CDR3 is TGTGCCAGCAGCCGGACAACCCCCCGGACAGGGGCCAACGTCCTGACTTTC.

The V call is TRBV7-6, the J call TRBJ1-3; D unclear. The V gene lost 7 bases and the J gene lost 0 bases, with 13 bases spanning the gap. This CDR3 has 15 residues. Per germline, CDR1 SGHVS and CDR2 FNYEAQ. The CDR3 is CASTAVGSSGNTIYF. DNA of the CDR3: TGTGCCAGCACCGCAGTCGGAAGCTCTGGAAACACCATATATTTT.

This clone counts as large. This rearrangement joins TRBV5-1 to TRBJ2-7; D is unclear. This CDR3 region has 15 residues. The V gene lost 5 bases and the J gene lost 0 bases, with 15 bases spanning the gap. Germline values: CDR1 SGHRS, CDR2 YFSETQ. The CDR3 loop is CASRLSSPYSYEQYF. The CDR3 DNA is TGCGCCAGCAGATTGTCGAGCCCCTACTCCTACGAGCAGTACTTC.

The DNA for the CDR3 is TGTGCCAGCAGCCCAACACCCACGGATGAGCAGTTCTTC. Its translation: CASSPTPTDEQFF. The rearrangement joins TRBV5-6 to TRBJ2-1; D remains ambiguous. Per the germline V gene, CDR1 is SGHDT and CDR2 is YYEEEE. The CDR3 runs to 13 residues. Trimming stripped 4 bases from V and 8 bases from J, with 13 bases between.

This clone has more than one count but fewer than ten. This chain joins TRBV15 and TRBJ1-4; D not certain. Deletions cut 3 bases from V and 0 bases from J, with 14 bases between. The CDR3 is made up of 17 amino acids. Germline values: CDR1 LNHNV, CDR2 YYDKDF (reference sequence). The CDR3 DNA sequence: TGTGCCACCAGCAGCAGAGCTACGGCTACAACTAATGAAAAACTGTTTTTT. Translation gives CATSSRATATTNEKLFF.

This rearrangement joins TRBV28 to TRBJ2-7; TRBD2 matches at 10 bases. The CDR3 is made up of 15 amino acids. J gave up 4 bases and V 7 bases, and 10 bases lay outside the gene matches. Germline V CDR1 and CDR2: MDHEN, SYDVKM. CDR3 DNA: TGTGCCAGCATCCCCGGACTAGCGGACAGGTACGAGCAGTACTTC. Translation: CASIPGLADRYEQYF.

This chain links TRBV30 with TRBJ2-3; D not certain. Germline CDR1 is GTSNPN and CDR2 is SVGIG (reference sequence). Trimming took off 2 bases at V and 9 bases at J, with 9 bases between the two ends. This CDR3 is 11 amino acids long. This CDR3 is CAWSTRWTQYF. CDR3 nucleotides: TGTGCCTGGAGTACCCGGTGGACGCAGTATTTT.

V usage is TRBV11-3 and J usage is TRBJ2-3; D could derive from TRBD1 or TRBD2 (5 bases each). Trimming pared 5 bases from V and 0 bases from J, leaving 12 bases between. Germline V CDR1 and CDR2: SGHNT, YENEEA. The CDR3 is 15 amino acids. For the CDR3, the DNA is TGTGCCAGCAGCCAACAATGGGACAGCACAGATACGCAGTATTTT. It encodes CASSQQWDSTDTQYF.

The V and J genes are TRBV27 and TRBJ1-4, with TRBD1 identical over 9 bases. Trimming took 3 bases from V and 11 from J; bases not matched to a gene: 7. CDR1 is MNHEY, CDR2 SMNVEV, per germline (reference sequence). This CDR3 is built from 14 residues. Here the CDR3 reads CASSFSGDRAKLFF. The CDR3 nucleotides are TGTGCCAGCAGTTTCTCCGGGGACAGGGCGAAACTGTTTTTT.

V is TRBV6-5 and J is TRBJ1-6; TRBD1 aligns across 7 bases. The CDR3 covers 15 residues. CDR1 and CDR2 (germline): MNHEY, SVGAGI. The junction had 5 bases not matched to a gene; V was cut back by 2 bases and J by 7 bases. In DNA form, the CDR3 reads TGTGCCAGCAGTTACCTCACAGGGGACAATTCACCCCTCCACTTT. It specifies CASSYLTGDNSPLHF.

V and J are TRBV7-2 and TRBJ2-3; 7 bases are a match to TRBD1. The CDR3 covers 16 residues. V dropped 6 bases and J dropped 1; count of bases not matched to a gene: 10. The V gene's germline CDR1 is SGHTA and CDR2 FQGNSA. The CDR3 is CASRRTGGFGTDTQYF. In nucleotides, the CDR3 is TGTGCCAGCAGACGGACAGGTGGGTTCGGCACAGATACGCAGTATTTT.

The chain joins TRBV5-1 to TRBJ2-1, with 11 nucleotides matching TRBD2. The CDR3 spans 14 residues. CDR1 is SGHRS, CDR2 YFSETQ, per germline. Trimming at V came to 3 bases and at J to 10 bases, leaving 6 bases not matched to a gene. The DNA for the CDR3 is TGCGCCAGCAGCTGGACTAGCGGGCTACCGGAGCAGTTCTTC. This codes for CASSWTSGLPEQFF.

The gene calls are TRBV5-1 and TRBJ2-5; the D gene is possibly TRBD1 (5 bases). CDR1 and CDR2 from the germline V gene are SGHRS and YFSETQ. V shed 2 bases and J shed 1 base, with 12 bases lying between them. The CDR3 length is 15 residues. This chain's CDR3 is CASSFGLRGQETQYF. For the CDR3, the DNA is TGCGCCAGCAGCTTTGGGTTAAGGGGCCAAGAGACCCAGTACTTC.

CDR3 nucleotide sequence: TGTGCCAGTAGTATGGTCGCGGGCCAAGCCTACGAGCAGTACTTC. Amino acid sequence: CASSMVAGQAYEQYF. V and J are TRBV19 and TRBJ2-7; a possible D gene is TRBD2 (5 bases). Trimming took 3 bases from V and 2 from J, leaving 14 bases between them. This CDR3 is 15 amino acids long. Germline lookup yields CDR1 LNHDA and CDR2 SQIVND (reference sequence).

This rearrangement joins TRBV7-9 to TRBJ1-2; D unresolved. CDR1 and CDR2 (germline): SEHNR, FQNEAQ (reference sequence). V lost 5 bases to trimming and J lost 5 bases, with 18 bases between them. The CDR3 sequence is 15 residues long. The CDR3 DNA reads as TGTGCCAGCAGCCCCGACCCAAGGAATTTATATGGCTACACCTTC. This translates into CASSPDPRNLYGYTF.

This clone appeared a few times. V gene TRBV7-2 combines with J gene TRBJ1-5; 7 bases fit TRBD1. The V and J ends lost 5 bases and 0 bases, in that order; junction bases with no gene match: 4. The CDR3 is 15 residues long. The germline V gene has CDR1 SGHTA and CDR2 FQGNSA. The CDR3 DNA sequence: TGTGCCAGCAGCCCAGGGGGGTCTAGCAATCAGCCCCAGCATTTT. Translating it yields CASSPGGSSNQPQHF.

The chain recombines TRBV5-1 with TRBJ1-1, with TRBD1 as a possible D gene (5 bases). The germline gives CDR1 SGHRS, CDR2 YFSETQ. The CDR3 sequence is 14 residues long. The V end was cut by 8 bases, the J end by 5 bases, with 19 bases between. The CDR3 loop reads CASSPGGLRTEAFF. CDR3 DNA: TGCGCCAGTAGCCCGGGGGGGTTACGTACTGAAGCTTTCTTT.

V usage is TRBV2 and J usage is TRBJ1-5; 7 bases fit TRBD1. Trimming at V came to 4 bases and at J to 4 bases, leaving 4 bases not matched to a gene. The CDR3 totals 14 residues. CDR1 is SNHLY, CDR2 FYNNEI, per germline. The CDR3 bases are TGTGCCAGCAGTGGACAGGGTCTTAATCAGCCCCAGCATTTT. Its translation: CASSGQGLNQPQHF. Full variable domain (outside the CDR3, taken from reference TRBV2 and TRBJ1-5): EPEVTQTPSHQVTQMGQEVILRCVPISNHLYFYWYRQILGQKVEFLVSFYNNEISEKSEIFDDQFSVERPDGSNFTLKIRSTKLEDSAMYFCASSGQGLNQPQHFGDGTRLSIL.

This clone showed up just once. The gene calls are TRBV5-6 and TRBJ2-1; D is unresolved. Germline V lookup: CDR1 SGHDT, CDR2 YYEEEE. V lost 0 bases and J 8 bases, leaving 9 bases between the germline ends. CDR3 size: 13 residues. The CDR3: CASSLVGFYEQFF. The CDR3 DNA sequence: TGTGCCAGCAGCTTGGTGGGGTTCTATGAGCAGTTCTTC. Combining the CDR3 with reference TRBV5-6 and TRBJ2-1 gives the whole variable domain DAGVTQSPTHLIKTRGQQVTLRCSPKSGHDTVSWYQQALGQGPQFIFQYYEEEERQRGNFPDRFSGHQFPNYSSELNVNALLLGDSALYLCASSLVGFYEQFFGPGTRLTVL.

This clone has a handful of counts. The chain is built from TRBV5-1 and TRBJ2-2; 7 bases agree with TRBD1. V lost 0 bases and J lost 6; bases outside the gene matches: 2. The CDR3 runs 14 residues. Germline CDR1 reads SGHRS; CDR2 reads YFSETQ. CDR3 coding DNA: TGCGCCAGCAGCTTGGTTCAGGGGGCCGGGGAGCTGTTTTTT. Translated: CASSLVQGAGELFF. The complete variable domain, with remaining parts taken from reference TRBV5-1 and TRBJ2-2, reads KAGVTQTPRYLIKTRGQQVTLSCSPISGHRSVSWYQQTPGQGLQFLFEYFSETQRNKGNFPGRFSGRQFSNSRSEMNVSTLELGDSALYLCASSLVQGAGELFFGEGSRLTVL.

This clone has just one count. CDR3 loop: CASSLGRLYEQYF. The DNA for the CDR3 is TGTGCCAGCAGTTTGGGCAGACTCTACGAGCAGTACTTC. V and J are TRBV28 and TRBJ2-7; D not certain. This CDR3 has 13 amino acids. The germline V gene has CDR1 MDHEN and CDR2 SYDVKM. Trimming pared 3 bases from V and 3 bases from J, leaving 9 bases between.

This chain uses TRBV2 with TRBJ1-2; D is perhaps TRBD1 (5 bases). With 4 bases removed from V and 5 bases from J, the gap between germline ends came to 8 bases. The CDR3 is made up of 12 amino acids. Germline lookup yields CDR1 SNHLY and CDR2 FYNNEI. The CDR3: CASSAEGYGYTF. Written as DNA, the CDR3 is TGTGCCAGCAGTGCCGAGGGGTATGGCTACACCTTC.

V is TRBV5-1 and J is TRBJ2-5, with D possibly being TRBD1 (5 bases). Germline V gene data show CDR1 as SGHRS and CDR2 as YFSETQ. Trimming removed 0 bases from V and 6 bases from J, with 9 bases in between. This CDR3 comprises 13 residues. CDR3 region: CASSLDGAQTQYF. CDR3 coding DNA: TGCGCCAGCAGCTTGGATGGGGCCCAGACCCAGTACTTC.

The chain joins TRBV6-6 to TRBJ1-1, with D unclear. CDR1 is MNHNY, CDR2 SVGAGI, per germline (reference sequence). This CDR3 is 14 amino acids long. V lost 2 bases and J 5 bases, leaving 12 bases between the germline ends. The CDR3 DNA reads TGTGCCAGCAGTTACCCCTCCCAGGTTACTGAAGCTTTCTTT. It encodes CASSYPSQVTEAFF.

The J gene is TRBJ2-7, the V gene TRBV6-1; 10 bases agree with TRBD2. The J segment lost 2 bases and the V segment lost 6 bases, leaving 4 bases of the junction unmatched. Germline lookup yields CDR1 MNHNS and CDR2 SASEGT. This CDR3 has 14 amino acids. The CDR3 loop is CASSPAGGPYEQYF. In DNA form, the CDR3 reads TGTGCCAGCAGCCCAGCGGGAGGGCCCTACGAGCAGTACTTC.

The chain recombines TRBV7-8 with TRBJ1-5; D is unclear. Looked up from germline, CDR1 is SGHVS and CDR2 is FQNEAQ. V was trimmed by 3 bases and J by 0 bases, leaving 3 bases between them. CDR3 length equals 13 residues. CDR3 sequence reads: CASSFDSNQPQHF. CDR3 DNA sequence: TGTGCCAGCAGCTTTGATAGCAATCAGCCCCAGCATTTT.